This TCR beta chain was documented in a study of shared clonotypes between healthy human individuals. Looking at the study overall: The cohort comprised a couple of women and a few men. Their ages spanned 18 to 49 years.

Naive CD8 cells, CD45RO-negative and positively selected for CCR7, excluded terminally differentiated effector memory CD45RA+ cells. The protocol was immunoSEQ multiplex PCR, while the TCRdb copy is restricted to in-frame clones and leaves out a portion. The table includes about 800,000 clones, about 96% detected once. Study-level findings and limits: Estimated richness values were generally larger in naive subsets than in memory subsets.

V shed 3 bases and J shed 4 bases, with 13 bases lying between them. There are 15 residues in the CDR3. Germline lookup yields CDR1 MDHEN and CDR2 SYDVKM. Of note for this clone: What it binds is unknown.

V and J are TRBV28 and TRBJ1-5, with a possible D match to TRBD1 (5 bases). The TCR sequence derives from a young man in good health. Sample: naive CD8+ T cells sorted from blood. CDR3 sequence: CASSFRPGGNQPQHF. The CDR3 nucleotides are TGTGCCAGCAGTTTTAGGCCCGGGGGGAATCAGCCCCAGCATTTT.